These T cell receptor beta chains were read from a single sample in a study of OX40 agonist ivuxolimab in advanced cancers. The method was immunoSEQ multiplex PCR; TCRdb's version includes in-frame clones alone and lacks a portion of them. The sample holds approximately 62,000 clones, around 93% seen once. The source material was CD4+ or CD8+ T cells sorted from blood, sampled in a trial of the OX40 agonist ivuxolimab. These receptors were taken from an adult with an advanced solid tumor such as melanoma, head and neck, liver or kidney cancer. Both conserved end residues are part of each CDR3. A D gene is named only where the DNA matches it firmly. Clone sizes are given selectively: once, few, many, or a class where the clone is expanded.

d_call j_call v_call clone_size cdr3_nt cdr3_aa
- TRBJ2-7 TRBV4-3 - TGCGCCAGCAGCCAGGCTGTATACGGAGCCTACGAGCAGTACTTC CASSQAVYGAYEQYF
TRBD2 TRBJ2-1 TRBV10-3 - TGTGCCATCAGTGACCCAGGACTAGCGGGAGGGGTAATGGATGAGCAGTTCTTC CAISDPGLAGGVMDEQFF
- TRBJ1-5 TRBV19 once TGTGCCAGTAGTATTCTATGGGACGCCAATCAGCCCCAGCATTTT CASSILWDANQPQHF
TRBD1 TRBJ2-6 TRBV6-5 - TGTGCCAGCTCCCCAGGGGGCTATGGGGCCAACGTCCTGACTTTC CASSPGGYGANVLTF
TRBD2 TRBJ2-3 TRBV12-5 - TGTGCTAGTGGTTGGGGACTAGCGGGGGGTGGTGCAGATACGCAGTATTTT CASGWGLAGGGADTQYF
TRBD2 TRBJ2-1 TRBV7-3 - TGTGCCAGCAGCTGGACTAGCGGGAGTGTTAATGAGCAGTTCTTC CASSWTSGSVNEQFF
- TRBJ2-1 TRBV27 - TGTGCCAGCAGTCCTAGACAGGTCCCCTTTGGGAACAATGAGCAGTTCTTC CASSPRQVPFGNNEQFF
- TRBJ1-2 TRBV18 few TGTGCCAGCTCACCAACAGATCTAACTAACTATGGCTACACCTTC CASSPTDLTNYGYTF
- TRBJ1-2 TRBV19 few TGTGCCAGTAATTTCGGAGGAAACTATGGCTACACCTTC CASNFGGNYGYTF
- TRBJ2-5 TRBV5-4 - TGTGCCAGCAGCTGGTGGGCCCTTCCGGAGACCCAGTACTTC CASSWWALPETQYF
- TRBJ2-2 TRBV9 - TGTGCCAGCAGCGTAGCTACAGGAAAGGGGACTTTGAACACCGGGGAGCTGTTTTTT CASSVATGKGTLNTGELFF
TRBD1 TRBJ1-1 TRBV27 - TGTGCCAGCAGTAGGACAGGGTTTGAAGCTTTCTTT CASSRTGFEAFF
- TRBJ1-2 TRBV9 - TGTGCCAGCAGCCCGGACAGCTTTAACTATGGCTACACCTTC CASSPDSFNYGYTF
- TRBJ2-7 TRBV6-5 - TGTGCCAGCAGTCCAGAGACTAGTCTTTCCTACGAGCAGTACTTC CASSPETSLSYEQYF
- TRBJ1-2 TRBV27 - TGTGCCAGCAGCCAAATCAAGCCCACGGGGGCGGTGGGGGGCTACACCTTC CASSQIKPTGAVGGYTF
TRBD2 TRBJ2-2 TRBV29-1 - TGCAGCGTTGAAAGGGCGGGAGGTTACACCGGGGAGCTGTTTTTT CSVERAGGYTGELFF